These 32 T cell receptor beta chains were sequenced from one sample in a study of beta chain features in type 1 diabetes. Sequencing targeted expressed TCRB transcripts, as all isolated RNA had been reverse transcribed. The repertoire was sequenced with immunoSEQ multiplex PCR; TCRdb's copy has only in-frame clones and lacks some. The table lists about 340,000 clones, roughly 8% of them singletons. Sequenced input: central memory CD4+ T cells from blood. The origin of the receptors is a woman under 30 in good health.

This clone was recorded at least ten times. This chain uses TRBV4-3 with TRBJ1-2; 8 bases are a match to TRBD1. The CDR3 runs 15 residues. Germline CDR1 LGHNA, CDR2 YSLEER. Unmatched junction bases numbered 8, after V lost 1 base and J lost 7 bases. The CDR3 sequence is CASSQGQGAAGGYTF. CDR3 DNA sequence: TGCGCCAGCAGCCAAGGGCAGGGGGCCGCGGGTGGCTACACCTTC.

A few counts support this clone. The chain employs TRBV4-2 and TRBJ2-2; weak D call: TRBD2 (7 bases). CDR3 size: 15 residues. V lost 3 bases to trimming and J lost 5 bases, with 13 bases between them. Germline V lookup: CDR1 LGHNA, CDR2 YNFKEQ. The CDR3: CASSQAGADTGELFF. CDR3 coding DNA: TGTGCCAGCAGCCAGGCGGGGGCGGATACCGGGGAGCTGTTTTTT.

This clone was counted many times. The sample holds other DNA sequences that translate to the same CDR3. This chain joins TRBV4-3 and TRBJ2-1; no definite D call. This CDR3 has 14 amino acids. V gave up 1 base and J gave up 0 bases, with 4 bases separating them. Germline loops: CDR1 LGHNA, CDR2 YSLEER. CDR3 DNA: TGCGCCAGCAGCCAAGGCGGCTCCTACAATGAGCAGTTCTTC. This gives the protein CASSQGGSYNEQFF.

The chain is built from TRBV29-1 and TRBJ2-7; perhaps TRBD1 as D (5 bases). V was cut by 4 bases and J by 6 bases, with 10 bases left in between. Germline-derived CDR1 and CDR2 are SQVTM and ANQGSEA. This CDR3 region has 11 residues. CDR3 loop: CSVGFRAEQYF. DNA for the CDR3: TGCAGCGTTGGATTCAGGGCCGAGCAGTACTTC.

The CDR3 region is CASSYTTGLIGYTF. CDR3 coding DNA: TGTGCCAGCAGCTATACAACAGGGCTAATTGGCTACACCTTC. This rearrangement joins TRBV14 to TRBJ1-2, with a possible D match to TRBD1 (6 bases). With 5 bases removed from V and 7 bases from J, the gap between germline ends came to 17 bases. The CDR3 runs to 14 residues. Germline V gene data show CDR1 as SGHDN and CDR2 as FVKESK.

CDR3 loop: CASSRIVSFNEQFF. CDR3 in DNA: TGTGCCAGCAGCCGTATCGTATCATTCAATGAGCAGTTCTTC. The chain has TRBV14 and TRBJ2-1; D uncertain. The CDR3 is 14 amino acids. Trimming left V 4 bases short and J 6 bases short, with 13 bases between. Per germline, CDR1 SGHDN and CDR2 FVKESK.

Concerning this clone: One base away lies a much larger clone, so this may be a sequencing read error. The chain employs TRBV5-1 and TRBJ2-1; 8 bases align to TRBD2. Looked up from germline, CDR1 is SGHRS and CDR2 is YFSETQ. The CDR3 covers 17 residues. This CDR3 reads CASSLGQAGASYNDQFF. CDR3 bases: TGCGCCAGCAGCTTGGGGCAAGCGGGAGCCTCCTACAATGACCAGTTCTTC.

This clone was counted ten times or more. The rearrangement links TRBV2 to TRBJ2-6; maybe TRBD2 (7 bases). Trimming shortened V by 10 bases and J by 4 bases, and 17 bases separated the two germline ends. The CDR3 contains 15 residues. Germline assignment: CDR1 SNHLY and CDR2 FYNNEI. CDR3 DNA sequence: TGTGCCACCACCCGGGGGGCGAGCGGGGCCAACGTCCTGACTTTC. Protein: CATTRGASGANVLTF.

There are a few counts of this clone. The chain couples TRBV2 to TRBJ2-5; D possibly corresponds to TRBD1 (6 bases). Judging by the DNA end, TRBJ2-7 fits better; the J call may be wrong. Germline CDR1 is SNHLY and CDR2 is FYNNEI. The CDR3 spans 13 residues. CDR3 bases: TGTGCCAGCAACCGGGACACATTCTACGAGCAGTACTTC. Amino acid sequence: CASNRDTFYEQYF.

The J gene is TRBJ1-1, the V gene TRBV7-2; 10 nucleotides align to TRBD1. Germline CDR1 reads SGHTA; CDR2 reads FQGNSA. The CDR3 is made up of 15 amino acids. V was pared by 5 bases and J by 3 bases, with 6 bases of the junction left unmatched. CDR3 DNA sequence: TGTGCCAGCAGCCCCGACAGGGGGCTGTACACTGAAGCTTTCTTT. Amino acids: CASSPDRGLYTEAFF.

This chain links TRBV7-8 with TRBJ2-5; no clear D gene. The CDR3 is 15 amino acids. V lost 4 bases to trimming and J lost 1 base, with 13 bases between them. The germline V gene has CDR1 SGHVS and CDR2 FQNEAQ. CDR3 coding DNA: TGTGCCAGCAGCTCCTGGGATGGGGTCCAAGAGACCCAGTACTTC. Translating it yields CASSSWDGVQETQYF.

This chain uses TRBV5-6 with TRBJ1-1; D gene uncertain. Per germline, CDR1 SGHDT and CDR2 YYEEEE. V was shortened by 4 bases and J by 4 bases, with 17 bases between the two germline ends. The CDR3 sequence is 15 residues long. CDR3: CASSRLVSSGTEAFF. The CDR3 DNA reads as TGTGCCAGCAGCCGTCTAGTTTCGTCGGGCACTGAAGCTTTCTTT.

The rearrangement uses TRBV2 and TRBJ2-2, with 8 positions matching TRBD1. The length of the CDR3 is 11 residues. V dropped 11 bases and J dropped 7; count of bases not matched to a gene: 3. Germline-derived CDR1 and CDR2 are SNHLY and FYNNEI. DNA for the CDR3: TGTGCCTCAGGGGGCCACGGGGAGCTGTTTTTT. Encoded protein: CASGGHGELFF.

This clone has at least ten counts. Other DNA sequences of this sample code for an identical CDR3. The rearrangement uses TRBV7-2 and TRBJ2-1, with no clear D. CDR1 and CDR2 (germline): SGHTA, FQGNSA. The CDR3 contains 12 residues. V was cut by 4 bases and J by 8 bases, with 9 bases left in between. The CDR3 sequence: CASSSTGDEQFF. CDR3 DNA: TGTGCCAGCAGCTCGACGGGCGATGAGCAGTTCTTC.

The DNA of the CDR3 is TGCGCCAGCAGTGCTGGTTCTAGCGGGAAAGAGACCCAGTACTTC. This codes for CASSAGSSGKETQYF. The chain carries TRBV10-2 and TRBJ2-5; 9 bases are a match to TRBD2. The germline CDR1 and CDR2 sequences are WSHSY and SAAADI. The CDR3 sequence is 15 residues long. V was clipped by 4 bases and J by 3 bases; unmatched bases: 6.

This clone has a handful of counts. The chain joins TRBV5-1 to TRBJ1-1, with D possibly TRBD1 on 6 matching bases. V was trimmed by 4 bases and J by 0 bases, leaving 10 bases between them. The CDR3 has 14 residues. Germline CDR1 SGHRS, CDR2 YFSETQ. In DNA form, the CDR3 reads TGCGCCAGCAGCCTCGACAGGATGAACACTGAAGCTTTCTTT. It is translated as CASSLDRMNTEAFF. The full variable domain, in which reference TRBV5-1 and TRBJ1-1 provide the parts outside the CDR3, is KAGVTQTPRYLIKTRGQQVTLSCSPISGHRSVSWYQQTPGQGLQFLFEYFSETQRNKGNFPGRFSGRQFSNSRSEMNVSTLELGDSALYLCASSLDRMNTEAFFGQGTRLTVV.

This clone was observed at least ten times. This chain joins TRBV7-2 and TRBJ1-3, with a possible D match to TRBD1 (6 bases). Trimming shortened V by 5 bases and J by 1 base, and 15 bases separated the two germline ends. From germline, CDR1 is SGHTA and CDR2 FQGNSA. CDR3 size: 16 residues. CDR3 in DNA: TGTGCCAGCAGCCGCTCAGGGGTAGAATCTGGAAACACCATATATTTT. Amino acids: CASSRSGVESGNTIYF. The full variable domain, rest sourced from reference TRBV7-2 and TRBJ1-3, is GAGVSQSPSNKVTEKGKDVELRCDPISGHTALYWYRQSLGQGLEFLIYFQGNSAPDKSGLPSDRFSAERTGGSVSTLTIQRTQQEDSAVYLCASSRSGVESGNTIYFGEGSWLTVV.

The CDR3 bases are TGTGCCAGCAGAGACAGGGGGAACACTGAAGCTTTCTTT. Translation gives CASRDRGNTEAFF. This chain uses TRBV28 with TRBJ1-1; 8 nucleotides match TRBD1. With V trimmed by 6 bases and J by 1 base, 1 base remained unmatched. Germline-derived CDR1 and CDR2 are MDHEN and SYDVKM. This CDR3 comprises 13 residues.

This clone has a handful of counts. The V call is TRBV19, the J call TRBJ2-3, with D unclear. Trimming removed 5 bases from V and 4 bases from J, with 19 bases in between. The CDR3 consists of 16 residues. Germline CDR1 is LNHDA and CDR2 is SQIVND (reference sequence). The CDR3, as DNA: TGTGCCAGTAGTGGCGGCACAGTCTCCGTTGCAGATACGCAGTATTTT. Translating gives CASSGGTVSVADTQYF. Looking up the rest from reference TRBV19 and TRBJ2-3 gives the full variable domain: DGGITQSPKYLFRKEGQNVTLSCEQNLNHDAMYWYRQDPGQGLRLIYYSQIVNDFQKGDIAEGYSVSREKKESFPLTVTSAQKNPTAFYLCASSGGTVSVADTQYFGPGTRLTVL.

The chain links TRBV5-1 to TRBJ1-1; TRBD1 is a possible D gene (5 bases). Germline V lookup: CDR1 SGHRS, CDR2 YFSETQ. The germline V and J ends were trimmed by 5 bases and 6 bases, with 17 bases remaining between them. This CDR3 has 14 amino acids. CDR3 residues: CASRSGTPGSEAFF. In nucleotides, the CDR3 is TGCGCCAGCAGGTCCGGGACCCCAGGGTCTGAAGCTTTCTTT.

This clone was observed a handful of times. This chain joins TRBV7-2 and TRBJ1-2, with a weak D call TRBD1 (5 bases). The CDR3 contains 13 residues. V gave up 5 bases and J gave up 3 bases, with 10 bases separating them. Germline CDR1 reads SGHTA; CDR2 reads FQGNSA. CDR3 sequence (DNA): TGTGCCAGCAGCCCTGACAGCTACTATGGCTACACCTTC. Translated: CASSPDSYYGYTF.

The chain uses TRBV28 and TRBJ1-2; no clear D. Trimming left V 7 bases short and J 5 bases short, with 14 bases between. CDR3 length equals 13 residues. The germline gives CDR1 MDHEN, CDR2 SYDVKM. CDR3: CASTDRRLYGYTF. CDR3 DNA: TGTGCCAGCACAGACCGGAGATTATATGGCTACACCTTC.

This clone showed up just a few times. The chain has TRBV5-4 and TRBJ2-7; TRBD2 is a possible D gene (5 bases). V was clipped by 1 base and J by 0 bases, with 8 bases between them. The germline CDR1 and CDR2 sequences are SGHNT and YYREEE (reference sequence). The CDR3 runs 14 residues. As DNA, the CDR3 is TGTGCCAGCAGCTTGAGCACTAGCTCCTACGAGCAGTACTTC. Protein product: CASSLSTSSYEQYF.

As DNA, the CDR3 is TGTGCCATCAGTGAGTCGGGACACAACTATGGCTACACCTTC. Its translation is CAISESGHNYGYTF. This chain joins TRBV10-3 and TRBJ1-2, with D possibly being TRBD1 (6 bases). The CDR3 is made up of 14 amino acids. Trimming pared 0 bases from V and 2 bases from J, leaving 7 bases between. Germline CDR1 ENHRY, CDR2 SYGVKD.

This clone was counted between two and nine times. The genes are TRBV4-2 and TRBJ2-1; D gene unclear. V was trimmed by 4 bases and J by 1 base, leaving 14 bases between them. Germline V CDR1 and CDR2: LGHNA, YNFKEQ. CDR3 length equals 16 residues. The CDR3 protein is CASSPRVVRSYNEQFF. CDR3 in DNA: TGTGCCAGCAGCCCCCGTGTGGTCCGGTCCTACAATGAGCAGTTCTTC.

In this sample, this clone turned up a few times. This sequence may be a read error, since a much larger clone differs from it by one base. This chain joins TRBV18 and TRBJ2-7; the match to TRBD2 covers 8 bases. CDR1 and CDR2 from the germline V gene are KGHSH and LQKENI. The CDR3 totals 14 residues. Trimming removed 8 bases from V and 0 bases from J; junction bases left unmatched: 6. CDR3 in DNA: TGTGCCAGCACTAATAGCGGGAACTCCTACGAGCAGTACTTC. Its translation: CASTNSGNSYEQYF.

This chain connects TRBV5-1 to TRBJ1-2; tentative D call: TRBD1 (5 bases). V gave up 4 bases and J gave up 6 bases, with 16 bases separating them. In germline, CDR1 is SGHRS, CDR2 YFSETQ. There are 14 residues in the CDR3. The CDR3 sequence: CASSHNPKTDGYTF. The CDR3 DNA follows: TGCGCCAGCAGCCATAACCCGAAGACAGATGGCTACACCTTC.

Comment on this clone: The sample carries other DNA sequences with the same CDR3. The chain is built from TRBV9 and TRBJ2-5, with TRBD2 identical over 8 bases. V lost 5 bases, J lost 2 bases, and 2 bases stayed unmatched. The CDR3 has 13 residues. Germline assignment: CDR1 SGDLS and CDR2 YYNGEE. The CDR3 loop is CASSPSGQETQYF. The CDR3 bases are TGTGCCAGCAGTCCTAGCGGGCAAGAGACCCAGTACTTC. Full variable domain (outside the CDR3, taken from reference TRBV9 and TRBJ2-5): DSGVTQTPKHLITATGQRVTLRCSPRSGDLSVYWYQQSLDQGLQFLIQYYNGEERAKGNILERFSAQQFPDLHSELNLSSLELGDSALYFCASSPSGQETQYFGPGTRLLVL.

This clone was counted between two and nine times. The chain is built from TRBV15 and TRBJ1-1; a possible D gene is TRBD1 (5 bases). Trimming removed 0 bases from V and 5 bases from J, with 10 bases in between. The CDR3 has 14 residues. CDR1 and CDR2 (germline): LNHNV, YYDKDF (reference sequence). The CDR3 loop is CATSRDQGWTEAFF. DNA for the CDR3: TGTGCCACCAGCAGAGACCAGGGTTGGACTGAAGCTTTCTTT.

V is TRBV7-2 and J is TRBJ2-3; either TRBD1 or TRBD2 may fit D (5 bases each). Germline V lookup: CDR1 SGHTA, CDR2 FQGNSA. The CDR3 totals 15 residues. V was pared by 4 bases and J by 6 bases, with 17 bases between. CDR3 loop: CASSSGPGRGDTQYF. CDR3 nucleotide sequence: TGTGCCAGCAGCTCGGGACCCGGGCGCGGGGATACGCAGTATTTT.

This clone turned up a few times. The chain employs TRBV7-9 and TRBJ2-5; 9 bases line up with TRBD2. V was pared by 2 bases and J by 7 bases, with 11 bases of the junction left unmatched. The CDR3 is 16 amino acids. Per germline, CDR1 SEHNR and CDR2 FQNEAQ (reference sequence). The CDR3 here is CASSLRGTSSSGTQYF. DNA of the CDR3: TGTGCCAGCAGCTTAAGGGGGACTAGCAGTTCGGGGACCCAGTACTTC.

V is TRBV4-1 and J is TRBJ2-5, with D hard to call. CDR3 length: 16 residues. Germline V gene sequence: CDR1 MGHRA, CDR2 YSYEKL. V was shortened by 6 bases and J by 2 bases, with 19 bases between the two germline ends. CDR3 residues: CASSRSLGPGQETQYF. The DNA for the CDR3 is TGCGCCAGCAGTCGTTCCCTAGGCCCCGGGCAAGAGACCCAGTACTTC.